Each of the 8 T cell receptor beta chains below was sequenced from the same sample in a study of radiotherapy plus CTLA-4 blockade in lung cancer (dated by TCRdb to the late 2010s). Library method: the immunoSEQ multiplex PCR assay. Drawn from immuneACCESS, this table holds only the in-frame rearrangements with V and J called that TCRdb kept. Clones are partly lost; checked studies trace under half to an unresolved V gene and leave the rest unexplained. For this sample the table gives over 100,000 clones, of which more than 75% were detected only once. The ten largest make up about 3.5% of the sample. The material sequenced was peripheral blood, taken from a patient treated with radiotherapy plus ipilimumab. These receptor sequences come from a human donor with non-small cell lung cancer that progressed on radiotherapy plus ipilimumab. Some clones in this sample may be carry-over from other donors' samples.

The chain combines TRBV25-1 with TRBJ2-5; D might be TRBD2 (5 bases). Trimming took off 4 bases at V and 0 bases at J, with 12 bases between the two ends. The CDR3 sequence is 15 residues long. Germline-derived CDR1 and CDR2 are MGHDK and SYGVNS. Written as DNA, the CDR3 is TGTGCCAGCAGTGTTCTCGGACTGGACCAAGAGACCCAGTACTTC. Translating it yields CASSVLGLDQETQYF. The full variable domain, in which reference TRBV25-1 and TRBJ2-5 provide the parts outside the CDR3, is EADIYQTPRYLVIGTGKKITLECSQTMGHDKMYWYQQDPGMELHLIHYSYGVNSTEKGDLSSESTVSRIRTEHFPLTLESARPSHTSQYLCASSVLGLDQETQYFGPGTRLLVL.

The DNA of the CDR3 is TGTGCCAGCTCACCAACGAAAGGACTAGGGGTTTTAGGCGATGAGCAGTTCTTC. Its translation: CASSPTKGLGVLGDEQFF. The rearrangement links TRBV18 to TRBJ2-1; TRBD2 matches 7 bases. The CDR3 runs to 18 residues. After removal of 2 bases from V and 8 bases from J, the junction contained 18 bases not matched to a gene. Per germline, CDR1 KGHSH and CDR2 LQKENI.

This clone has only a few counts. The chain joins TRBV7-2 to TRBJ1-2; the D is unclear. In germline, CDR1 is SGHTA, CDR2 FQGNSA. The ends were cut back, 0 bases at V and 8 bases at J, with 16 bases in the middle. The CDR3 runs to 15 residues. The CDR3 bases are TGTGCCAGCAGCTTAGCCCCCCGGGCCGTCGTCGGCTACACCTTC. This codes for CASSLAPRAVVGYTF.

The gene calls are TRBV6-5 and TRBJ1-6; D gene ambiguous. This CDR3 contains 13 residues. The germline V gene encodes CDR1 MNHEY and CDR2 SVGAGI. Trimming left V 3 bases short and J 18 bases short, with 18 bases between. CDR3 sequence: CASSYDTATVTHF. For the CDR3, the DNA is TGTGCCAGCAGTTATGACACCGCCACGGTCACCCACTTT.

The V and J genes are TRBV7-2 and TRBJ1-2, with a weak D call TRBD1 (6 bases). The CDR3 sequence is 13 residues long. CDR1 and CDR2 from the germline V gene are SGHTA and FQGNSA. The V gene lost 5 bases and the J gene lost 5 bases, with 12 bases spanning the gap. CDR3: CASSVGTHYGYTF. Written as DNA, the CDR3 is TGTGCCAGCAGCGTTGGGACACATTATGGCTACACCTTC. Combining the CDR3 with reference TRBV7-2 and TRBJ1-2 gives the whole variable domain GAGVSQSPSNKVTEKGKDVELRCDPISGHTALYWYRQSLGQGLEFLIYFQGNSAPDKSGLPSDRFSAERTGGSVSTLTIQRTQQEDSAVYLCASSVGTHYGYTFGSGTRLTVV.

The gene calls are TRBV9 and TRBJ1-1, with 9 bases lining up with TRBD1. The CDR3 consists of 14 residues. Germline CDR1 SGDLS, CDR2 YYNGEE. With 3 bases clipped from V and 4 bases from J, the junction kept 4 bases outside the gene matches. This chain's CDR3 is CASSAMTGGTEAFF. The CDR3 DNA follows: TGTGCCAGCAGCGCAATGACAGGGGGCACTGAAGCTTTCTTT. The whole variable domain, filled in from reference TRBV9 and TRBJ1-1, reads DSGVTQTPKHLITATGQRVTLRCSPRSGDLSVYWYQQSLDQGLQFLIQYYNGEERAKGNILERFSAQQFPDLHSELNLSSLELGDSALYFCASSAMTGGTEAFFGQGTRLTVV.

The gene calls are TRBV30 and TRBJ1-2, with D perhaps matching TRBD1 (5 bases). This CDR3 contains 11 residues. Germline values: CDR1 GTSNPN, CDR2 SVGIG (reference sequence). In DNA, the CDR3 is TGTGTGGCAGGGTCTAACTATGGCTACACCTTC. It specifies CVAGSNYGYTF. The whole variable domain, filled in from reference TRBV30 and TRBJ1-2, reads SQTIHQWPATLVQPVGSPLSLECTVEGTSNPNLYWYRQAAGRGLQLLFYSVGIGQISSEVPQNLSASRPQDRQFILSSKKLLLSDSGFYLCVAGSNYGYTFGSGTRLTVV.

The chain uses TRBV14 and TRBJ1-1; D unclear. Trimming pared 4 bases from V and 0 bases from J, leaving 3 bases between. Looked up from germline, CDR1 is SGHDN and CDR2 is FVKESK. CDR3 length equals 12 residues. This CDR3 reads CASSPLNTEAFF. CDR3 nucleotides: TGTGCCAGCAGCCCCCTGAACACTGAAGCTTTCTTT.